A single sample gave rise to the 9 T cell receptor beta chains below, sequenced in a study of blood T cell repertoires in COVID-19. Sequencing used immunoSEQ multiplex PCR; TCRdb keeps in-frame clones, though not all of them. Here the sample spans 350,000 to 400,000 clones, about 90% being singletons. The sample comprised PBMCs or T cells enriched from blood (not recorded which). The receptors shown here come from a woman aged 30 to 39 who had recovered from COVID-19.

The CDR3 DNA is TGTGCCAGCAGTTTCCTGACAGGCGGAAATCCGTTCACCTTC. Translating it yields CASSFLTGGNPFTF. The rearrangement joins TRBV28 to TRBJ1-2, with a possible D match to TRBD1 (6 bases). With 3 bases removed from V and 13 bases from J, the gap between germline ends came to 21 bases. The CDR3 covers 14 residues. Germline V gives CDR1 MDHEN, CDR2 SYDVKM.

The CDR3: CATTPGGRGETQYF. CDR3 DNA: TGTGCCACCACCCCGGGGGGCCGGGGGGAGACCCAGTACTTC. This chain links TRBV6-5 with TRBJ2-5; possibly TRBD2 for D (7 bases). Trimming pared 10 bases from V and 5 bases from J, leaving 20 bases between. This CDR3 region has 14 residues. CDR1 and CDR2 (germline): MNHEY, SVGAGI.

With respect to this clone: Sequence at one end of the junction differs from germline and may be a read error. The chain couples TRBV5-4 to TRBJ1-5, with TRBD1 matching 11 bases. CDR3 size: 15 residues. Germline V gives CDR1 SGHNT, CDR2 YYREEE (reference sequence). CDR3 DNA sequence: TGTGTCAGCAGCCCCGGACAGGGGGCGGATCAGCCCCAGCATTTT. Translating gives CVSSPGQGADQPQHF.

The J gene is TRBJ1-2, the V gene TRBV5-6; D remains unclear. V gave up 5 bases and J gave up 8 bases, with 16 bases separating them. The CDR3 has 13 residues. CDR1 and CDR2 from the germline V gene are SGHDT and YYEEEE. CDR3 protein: CASSRTTSGGYTF. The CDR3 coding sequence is TGTGCCAGCAGTCGAACGACAAGTGGAGGCTACACCTTC.

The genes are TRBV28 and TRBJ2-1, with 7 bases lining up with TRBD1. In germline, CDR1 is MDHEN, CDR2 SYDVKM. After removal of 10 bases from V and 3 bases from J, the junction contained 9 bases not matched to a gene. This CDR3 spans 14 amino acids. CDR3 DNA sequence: TGTGCCACAATAAAGACAGGGCGCTACAATGAGCAGTTCTTC. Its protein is CATIKTGRYNEQFF. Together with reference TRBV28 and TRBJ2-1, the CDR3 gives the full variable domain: DVKVTQSSRYLVKRTGEKVFLECVQDMDHENMFWYRQDPGLGLRLIYFSYDVKMKEKGDIPEGYSVSREKKERFSLILESASTNQTSMYLCATIKTGRYNEQFFGPGTRLTVL.

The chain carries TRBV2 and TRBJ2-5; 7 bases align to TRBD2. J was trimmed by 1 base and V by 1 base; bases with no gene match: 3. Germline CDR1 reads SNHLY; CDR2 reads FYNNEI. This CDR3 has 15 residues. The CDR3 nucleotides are TGTGCCAGCAGTGAAGTGGGGGGGGGCCAAGAGACCCAGTACTTC. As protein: CASSEVGGGQETQYF.

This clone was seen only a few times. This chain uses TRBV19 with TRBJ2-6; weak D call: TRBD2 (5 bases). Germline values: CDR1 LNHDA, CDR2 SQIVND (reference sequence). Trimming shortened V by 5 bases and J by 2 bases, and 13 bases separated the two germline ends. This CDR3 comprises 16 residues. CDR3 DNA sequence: TGTGCCAGTAGTCCCGAGGACGGGGCTGGGGCCAACGTCCTGACTTTC. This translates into CASSPEDGAGANVLTF.

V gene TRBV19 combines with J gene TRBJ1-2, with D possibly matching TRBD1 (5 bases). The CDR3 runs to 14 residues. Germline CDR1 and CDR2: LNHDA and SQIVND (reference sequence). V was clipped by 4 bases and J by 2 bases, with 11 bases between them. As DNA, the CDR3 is TGTGCCAGTAGTACGGACAAAAGGAACTATGGCTACACCTTC. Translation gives CASSTDKRNYGYTF.

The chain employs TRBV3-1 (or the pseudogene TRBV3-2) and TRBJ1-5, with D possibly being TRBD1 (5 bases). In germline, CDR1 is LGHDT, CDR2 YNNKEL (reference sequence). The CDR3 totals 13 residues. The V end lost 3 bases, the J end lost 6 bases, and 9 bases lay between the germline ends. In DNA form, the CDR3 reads TGTGCCAGCAGCCAGCAGGGTACTCAGCCCCAGCATTTT. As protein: CASSQQGTQPQHF.